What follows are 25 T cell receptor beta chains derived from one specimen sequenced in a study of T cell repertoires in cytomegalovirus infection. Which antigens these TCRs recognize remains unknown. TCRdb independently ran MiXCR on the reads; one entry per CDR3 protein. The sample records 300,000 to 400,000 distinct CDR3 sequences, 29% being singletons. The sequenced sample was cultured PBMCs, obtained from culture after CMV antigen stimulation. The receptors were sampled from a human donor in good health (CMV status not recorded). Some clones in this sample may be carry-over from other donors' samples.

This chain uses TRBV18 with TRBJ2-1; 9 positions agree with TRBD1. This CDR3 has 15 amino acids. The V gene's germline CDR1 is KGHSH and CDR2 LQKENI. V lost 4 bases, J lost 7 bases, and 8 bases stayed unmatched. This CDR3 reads CASSLGQGGGNEQFF. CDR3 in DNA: TGTGCCAGCTCACTGGGACAGGGAGGCGGAAATGAGCAGTTCTTC.

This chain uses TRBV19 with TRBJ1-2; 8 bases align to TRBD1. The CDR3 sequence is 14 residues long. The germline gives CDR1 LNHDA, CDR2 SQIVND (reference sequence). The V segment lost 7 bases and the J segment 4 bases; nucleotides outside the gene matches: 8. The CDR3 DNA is TGTGCCAGTATACGCAGGGGGCTTACCTATGGCTACACCTTC. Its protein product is CASIRRGLTYGYTF. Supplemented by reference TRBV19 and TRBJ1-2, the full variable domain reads DGGITQSPKYLFRKEGQNVTLSCEQNLNHDAMYWYRQDPGQGLRLIYYSQIVNDFQKGDIAEGYSVSREKKESFPLTVTSAQKNPTAFYLCASIRRGLTYGYTFGSGTRLTVV.

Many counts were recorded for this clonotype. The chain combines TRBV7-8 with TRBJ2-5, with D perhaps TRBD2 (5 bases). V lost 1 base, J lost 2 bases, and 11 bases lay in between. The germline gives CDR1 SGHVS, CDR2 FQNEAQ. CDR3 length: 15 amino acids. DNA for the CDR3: TGTGCCAGCAGCTTAGAATTCCAGCGGCAAGAGACCCAGTACTTC. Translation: CASSLEFQRQETQYF.

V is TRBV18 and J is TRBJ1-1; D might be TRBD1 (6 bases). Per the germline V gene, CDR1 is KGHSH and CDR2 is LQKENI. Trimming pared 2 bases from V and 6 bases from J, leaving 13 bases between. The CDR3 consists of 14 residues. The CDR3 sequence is CASSPTERGAEAFF. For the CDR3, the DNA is TGTGCCAGCTCACCAACAGAAAGGGGGGCTGAAGCTTTCTTT.

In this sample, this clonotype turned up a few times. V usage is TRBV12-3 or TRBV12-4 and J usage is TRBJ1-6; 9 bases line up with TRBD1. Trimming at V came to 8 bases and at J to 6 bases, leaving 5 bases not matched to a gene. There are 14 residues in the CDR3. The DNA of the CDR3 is TGTGCCAGCCGAACAGGGGGCCGTAATTCACCCCTCCACTTT. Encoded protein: CASRTGGRNSPLHF.

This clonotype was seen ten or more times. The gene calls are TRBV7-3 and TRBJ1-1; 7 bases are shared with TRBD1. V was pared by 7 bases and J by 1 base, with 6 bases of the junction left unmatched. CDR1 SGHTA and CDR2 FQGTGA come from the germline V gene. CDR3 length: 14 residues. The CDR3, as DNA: TGTGCCAGCACCAGGGACAGCCAGAACACTGAAGCTTTCTTT. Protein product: CASTRDSQNTEAFF.

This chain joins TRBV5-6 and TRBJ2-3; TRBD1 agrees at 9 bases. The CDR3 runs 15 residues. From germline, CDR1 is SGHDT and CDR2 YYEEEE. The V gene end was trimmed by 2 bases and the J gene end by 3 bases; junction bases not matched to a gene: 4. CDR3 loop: CASSFGTGWTDTQYF. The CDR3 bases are TGTGCCAGCAGCTTCGGGACAGGGTGGACAGATACGCAGTATTTT.

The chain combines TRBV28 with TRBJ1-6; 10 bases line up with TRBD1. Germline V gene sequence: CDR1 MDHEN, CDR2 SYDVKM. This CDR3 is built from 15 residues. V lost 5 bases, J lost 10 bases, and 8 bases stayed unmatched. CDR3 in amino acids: CASSATGQGYSPLHF. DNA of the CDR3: TGTGCCAGCAGTGCGACGGGACAGGGGTACTCACCCCTCCACTTT.

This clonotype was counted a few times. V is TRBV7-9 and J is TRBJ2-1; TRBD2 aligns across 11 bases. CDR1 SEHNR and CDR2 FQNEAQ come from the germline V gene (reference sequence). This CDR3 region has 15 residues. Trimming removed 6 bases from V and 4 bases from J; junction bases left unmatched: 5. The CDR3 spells CASSRLAGRYNEQFF. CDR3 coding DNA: TGTGCCAGCAGTCGACTAGCGGGGAGATACAATGAGCAGTTCTTC.

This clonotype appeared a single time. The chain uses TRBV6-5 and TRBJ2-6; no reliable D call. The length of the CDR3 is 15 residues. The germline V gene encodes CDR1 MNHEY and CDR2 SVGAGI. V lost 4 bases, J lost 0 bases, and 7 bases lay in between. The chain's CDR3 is CASSSEPSGANVLTF. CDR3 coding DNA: TGTGCCAGCAGTTCAGAGCCCTCTGGGGCCAACGTCCTGACTTTC.

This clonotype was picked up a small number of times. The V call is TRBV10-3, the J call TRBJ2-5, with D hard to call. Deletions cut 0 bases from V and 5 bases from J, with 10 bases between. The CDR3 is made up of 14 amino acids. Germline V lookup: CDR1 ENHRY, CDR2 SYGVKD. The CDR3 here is CAISESELLETQYF. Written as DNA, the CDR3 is TGTGCCATCAGTGAGTCGGAGCTGCTGGAGACCCAGTACTTC.

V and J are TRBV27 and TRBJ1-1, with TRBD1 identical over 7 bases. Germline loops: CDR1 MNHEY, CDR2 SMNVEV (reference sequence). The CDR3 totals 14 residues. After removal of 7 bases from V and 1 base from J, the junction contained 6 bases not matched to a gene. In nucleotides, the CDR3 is TGTGCCAGCAAATCACAGGGGAGGAACACTGAAGCTTTCTTT. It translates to CASKSQGRNTEAFF.

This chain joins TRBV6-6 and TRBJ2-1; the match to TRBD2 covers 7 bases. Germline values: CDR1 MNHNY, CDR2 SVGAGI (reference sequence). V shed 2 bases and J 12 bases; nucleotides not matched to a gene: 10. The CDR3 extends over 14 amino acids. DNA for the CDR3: TGTGCCAGCAGTTACCAAGGACTGGGGGGGGGGCAGTTCTTC. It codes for CASSYQGLGGGQFF.

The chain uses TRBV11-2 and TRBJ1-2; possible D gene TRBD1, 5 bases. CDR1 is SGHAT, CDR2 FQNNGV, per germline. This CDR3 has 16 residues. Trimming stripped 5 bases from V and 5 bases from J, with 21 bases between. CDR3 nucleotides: TGTGCCAGCAGCACCCAAGACCTGACAGAAACATATGGCTACACCTTC. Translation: CASSTQDLTETYGYTF.

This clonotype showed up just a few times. The CDR3 is CATSTLRGRNTEAFF. The DNA for the CDR3 is TGTGCCACCAGCACCCTCAGGGGGCGGAACACTGAAGCTTTCTTT. The chain is built from TRBV15 and TRBJ1-1; 8 bases map to TRBD1. V lost 4 bases, J lost 1 base, and 5 bases stayed unmatched. The germline gives CDR1 LNHNV, CDR2 YYDKDF (reference sequence). The CDR3 runs to 15 residues.

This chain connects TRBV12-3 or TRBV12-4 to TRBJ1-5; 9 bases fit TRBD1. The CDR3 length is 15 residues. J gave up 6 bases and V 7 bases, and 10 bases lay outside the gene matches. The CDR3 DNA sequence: TGTGCCAGCATCCAAGGGACAGGGAGTACTCAGCCCCAGCATTTT. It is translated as CASIQGTGSTQPQHF.

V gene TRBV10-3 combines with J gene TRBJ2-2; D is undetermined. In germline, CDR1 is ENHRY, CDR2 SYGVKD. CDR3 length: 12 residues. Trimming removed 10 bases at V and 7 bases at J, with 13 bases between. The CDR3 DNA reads TGTGCCACCAAAGGGATTTTCGGGGAGCTGTTTTTT. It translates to CATKGIFGELFF.

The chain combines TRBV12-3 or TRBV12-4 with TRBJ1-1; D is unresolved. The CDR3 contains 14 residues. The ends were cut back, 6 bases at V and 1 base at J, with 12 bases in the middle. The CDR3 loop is CASSATWGNTEAFF. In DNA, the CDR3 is TGTGCCAGCAGCGCCACGTGGGGGAACACTGAAGCTTTCTTT.

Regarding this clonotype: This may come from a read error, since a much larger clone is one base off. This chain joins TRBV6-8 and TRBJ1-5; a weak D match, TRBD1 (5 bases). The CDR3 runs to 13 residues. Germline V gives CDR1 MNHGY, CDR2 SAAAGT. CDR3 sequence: CANSRQGGQPQHF. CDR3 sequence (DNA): TGTGCCAACAGTAGGCAGGGTGGCCAGCCCCAGCATTTT.

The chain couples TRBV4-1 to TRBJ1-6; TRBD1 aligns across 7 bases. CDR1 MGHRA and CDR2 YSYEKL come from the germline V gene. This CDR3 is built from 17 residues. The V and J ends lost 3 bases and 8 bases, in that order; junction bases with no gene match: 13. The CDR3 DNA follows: TGCGCCAGCAGCCACCACTCCGGGGACAGAGCAGATTCACCCCTCCACTTT. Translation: CASSHHSGDRADSPLHF.

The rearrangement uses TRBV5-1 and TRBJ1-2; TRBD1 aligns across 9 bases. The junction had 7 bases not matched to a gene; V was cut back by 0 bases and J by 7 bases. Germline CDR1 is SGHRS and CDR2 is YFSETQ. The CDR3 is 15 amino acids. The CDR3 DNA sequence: TGCGCCAGCAGCTTGGCCACGGGACAGGGAGGTGGCTACACCTTC. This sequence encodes CASSLATGQGGGYTF.

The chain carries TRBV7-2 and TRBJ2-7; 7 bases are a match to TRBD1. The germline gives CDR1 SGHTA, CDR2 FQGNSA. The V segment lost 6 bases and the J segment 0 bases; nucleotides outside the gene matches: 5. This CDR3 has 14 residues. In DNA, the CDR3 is TGTGCCAGCAGTCGGGACAGCGTCTCCTACGAGCAGTACTTC. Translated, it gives CASSRDSVSYEQYF.

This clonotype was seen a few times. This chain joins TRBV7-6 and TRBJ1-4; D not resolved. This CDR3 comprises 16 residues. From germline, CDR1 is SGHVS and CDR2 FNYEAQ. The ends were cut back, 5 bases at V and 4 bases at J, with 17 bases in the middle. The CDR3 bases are TGTGCCAGCAGCCGTCGTCGATGGACGGGTAATGAAAAACTGTTTTTT. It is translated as CASSRRRWTGNEKLFF.

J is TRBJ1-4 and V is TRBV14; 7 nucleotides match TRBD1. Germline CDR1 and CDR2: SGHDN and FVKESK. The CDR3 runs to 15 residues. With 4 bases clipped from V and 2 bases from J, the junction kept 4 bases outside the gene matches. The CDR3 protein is CASSRTGVTNEKLFF. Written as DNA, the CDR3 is TGTGCCAGCAGCCGAACAGGGGTGACTAATGAAAAACTGTTTTTT.

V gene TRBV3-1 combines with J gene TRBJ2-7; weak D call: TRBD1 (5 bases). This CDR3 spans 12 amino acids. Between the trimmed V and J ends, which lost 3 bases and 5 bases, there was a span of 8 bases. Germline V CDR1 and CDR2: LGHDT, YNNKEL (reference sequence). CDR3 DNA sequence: TGTGCCAGCAGCCACACAGGCCACGAGCAGTACTTC. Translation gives CASSHTGHEQYF.